The source of this TCR beta chain is a study of cytomegalovirus exposure and HLA in healthy donors. In the case of this clone: Its specificity is unknown.

With 60 Vbeta and 13 Jbeta primers, the PCR was carried out. Libraries were prepared by immunoSEQ multiplex PCR; TCRdb keeps only in-frame clonotypes and omits some of them. The data show 90,000 to 140,000 clones, with over 60% seen just once and roughly 8% held by the top ten. Trimming took 2 bases from V and 3 from J; bases not matched to a gene: 1. In germline, CDR1 is MNHEY, CDR2 SVGAGI. The CDR3 runs to 14 residues. Study-wide points: Some V segments (TRBV6-2 and TRBV6-3 among them) were excluded as indistinguishable. Follow-up analysis found HLA locus-dependent TCR association rates, highest for DRB1 and lowest for HLA-C. Analyses of presence/absence relied on an assumption of roughly uniform sequencing depth across donors.

The sample was PBMCs. This receptor was taken from a man aged 35 to 55 in good health and CMV-seropositive. The chain is built from TRBV6-5 and TRBJ2-7, with TRBD1 matching over 10 bases. CDR3: CASSYGQGVYEQYF. For the CDR3, the DNA is TGTGCCAGCAGTTACGGACAGGGGGTCTACGAGCAGTACTTC.